These 24 T cell receptor beta chains share one sample of origin, sequenced in a study of shared clonotypes between healthy human individuals. Assay used: immunoSEQ multiplex PCR; TCRdb lists only in-frame clones, some missing. The table has about 2.4 million clones, over 85% seen once. The specimen sequenced was naive CD4+ T cells from PBMCs. This sample's subset: CD45RA+ positively selected. Receptors were obtained from a young man in good health. Some clones in this sample may be carry-over from other donors' samples.

The V gene is TRBV29-1, the J gene TRBJ2-7, with TRBD1 matching 8 bases. CDR3 length: 14 residues. V trimming: 7 bases; J trimming: 0 bases; junction bases outside the gene matches: 8. Germline assignment: CDR1 SQVTM and CDR2 ANQGSEA. The CDR3 sequence: CSAGTGSDSYEQYF. CDR3 bases: TGCAGCGCCGGGACAGGCTCCGACTCCTACGAGCAGTACTTC.

As for this clone: Other DNA sequences in the sample encode the same CDR3. The chain joins TRBV5-1 to TRBJ1-5; D call uncertain. Germline CDR1 reads SGHRS; CDR2 reads YFSETQ. Trimming stripped 0 bases from V and 4 bases from J, with 8 bases between. The CDR3 extends over 14 amino acids. The CDR3 sequence: CASSLEGSNQPQHF. Here the CDR3 DNA reads TGCGCCAGCAGCTTGGAGGGCTCAAATCAGCCCCAGCATTTT.

Details on this clone: At the DNA level, this CDR3 is encoded by other sequences in the same sample as well. V gene TRBV11-3 combines with J gene TRBJ2-2; D is uncertain. In germline, CDR1 is SGHNT, CDR2 YENEEA. The ends were cut back, 1 base at V and 4 bases at J, with 10 bases in the middle. There are 15 residues in the CDR3. CDR3 sequence reads: CASSLGGPGTGELFF. The CDR3 coding sequence is TGTGCCAGCAGCTTAGGAGGCCCGGGCACCGGGGAGCTGTTTTTT.

J is TRBJ2-1 and V is TRBV5-1, with TRBD2 matching over 12 bases. CDR3 size: 19 residues. V gave up 4 bases and J gave up 3 bases; unmatched junction bases: 14. Germline CDR1 and CDR2: SGHRS and YFSETQ. The CDR3 region is CASSTNRLAGGPGYNEQFF. As DNA, the CDR3 is TGCGCCAGCAGCACAAACCGGCTAGCGGGAGGGCCGGGCTACAATGAGCAGTTCTTC.

This clone is a singleton in its sample. V and J are TRBV2 and TRBJ1-2; 7 nucleotides align to TRBD1. The germline V gene encodes CDR1 SNHLY and CDR2 FYNNEI. The CDR3 has 17 amino acids. V lost 2 bases and J lost 6; bases outside the gene matches: 15. CDR3: CASSEIMWDRKLDGYTF. Here the CDR3 DNA reads TGTGCCAGCAGTGAAATAATGTGGGACAGAAAACTAGATGGCTACACCTTC.

The chain recombines TRBV18 with TRBJ1-1; D remains unclear. This CDR3 is 13 amino acids long. Trimming left V 6 bases short and J 5 bases short, with 13 bases between. The V gene's germline CDR1 is KGHSH and CDR2 LQKENI. CDR3 residues: CASSGIRETEAFF. In DNA, the CDR3 is TGTGCCAGCTCGGGAATTCGGGAAACTGAAGCTTTCTTT.

V gene TRBV5-1 combines with J gene TRBJ2-7; TRBD2 might be the D (5 bases). Deletions cut 8 bases from V and 0 bases from J, with 15 bases between. Germline V gene data show CDR1 as SGHRS and CDR2 as YFSETQ. The CDR3 runs 14 residues. Here the CDR3 reads CASNPAGPSYEQYF. The CDR3 DNA sequence: TGCGCCAGTAACCCGGCGGGTCCCTCCTACGAGCAGTACTTC.

This clone was detected only a few times. Other DNA sequences of this sample code for an identical CDR3. The gene calls are TRBV30 and TRBJ1-1, with D possibly being TRBD1 (6 bases). CDR3 size: 12 residues. Per the germline V gene, CDR1 is GTSNPN and CDR2 is SVGIG (reference sequence). Trimming shortened V by 2 bases and J by 5 bases, and 9 bases separated the two germline ends. The CDR3 region has the DNA TGTGCCTGGAGTAGAGGGGGTACTGAAGCTTTCTTT. It codes for CAWSRGGTEAFF.

J is TRBJ1-5 and V is TRBV6-1, with TRBD1 matching over 9 bases. CDR1 is MNHNS and CDR2 is SASEGT in the germline V gene. The CDR3 loop spans 16 amino acids. J gave up 6 bases and V 2 bases, and 8 bases lay outside the gene matches. CDR3 sequence: CASSEMPGQGGQPQHF. CDR3 sequence (DNA): TGTGCCAGCAGTGAAATGCCGGGACAGGGAGGTCAGCCCCAGCATTTT.

V gene TRBV19 combines with J gene TRBJ1-5, with D possibly TRBD1 on 6 matching bases. The germline gives CDR1 LNHDA, CDR2 SQIVND (reference sequence). The V end lost 7 bases, the J end lost 3 bases, and 19 bases lay between the germline ends. This CDR3 comprises 16 residues. The CDR3 bases are TGTGCCAGTACCCGAGGGGGTGTGAGTATCAATCAGCCCCAGCATTTT. It translates to CASTRGGVSINQPQHF. Full variable domain (remainder filled in from reference TRBV19 and TRBJ1-5): DGGITQSPKYLFRKEGQNVTLSCEQNLNHDAMYWYRQDPGQGLRLIYYSQIVNDFQKGDIAEGYSVSREKKESFPLTVTSAQKNPTAFYLCASTRGGVSINQPQHFGDGTRLSIL.

The rearrangement links TRBV6-1 to TRBJ1-4; 8 nucleotides align to TRBD1. Germline trimming cut 6 bases from V and 3 bases from J; bases unmatched to any gene: 3. The CDR3 has 14 amino acids. Germline CDR1 MNHNS, CDR2 SASEGT. As DNA, the CDR3 is TGTGCCAGCAGCCTACAGGGGGCTAATGAAAAACTGTTTTTT. Translation: CASSLQGANEKLFF.

The chain recombines TRBV5-1 with TRBJ2-7, with D possibly being TRBD2 (6 bases). Trimming stripped 4 bases from V and 3 bases from J, with 29 bases between. Germline loops: CDR1 SGHRS, CDR2 YFSETQ. This CDR3 is 19 amino acids long. The CDR3 DNA follows: TGCGCCAGCAGCCAACCATCCGCTAGCGTGACAAATTATTTCTACGAGCAGTACTTC. Its protein product is CASSQPSASVTNYFYEQYF.

The chain links TRBV28 to TRBJ2-7; TRBD2 matches 8 bases. Germline assignment: CDR1 MDHEN and CDR2 SYDVKM. The CDR3 totals 14 residues. Trimming removed 6 bases from V and 2 bases from J; junction bases left unmatched: 6. CDR3 sequence: CASRELAETYEQYF. The CDR3 DNA reads TGTGCCAGCAGAGAACTAGCGGAGACCTACGAGCAGTACTTC.

To note about this clone: Other DNA sequences within the sample encode an identical CDR3. The chain carries TRBV11-2 and TRBJ2-5; D is unresolved. The CDR3 is made up of 11 amino acids. The germline V gene has CDR1 SGHAT and CDR2 FQNNGV. V was cut by 3 bases and J by 4 bases, with 3 bases left in between. CDR3 residues: CASSFVETQYF. As DNA, the CDR3 is TGTGCCAGCAGCTTTGTAGAGACCCAGTACTTC.

The chain couples TRBV30 to TRBJ1-5; no clear D. Trimming removed 2 bases at V and 7 bases at J, with 12 bases between. The germline gives CDR1 GTSNPN, CDR2 SVGIG (reference sequence). The CDR3 loop spans 13 amino acids. CDR3 loop: CAWSTGRIQPQHF. The CDR3 DNA reads as TGTGCCTGGAGTACGGGGAGGATACAGCCCCAGCATTTT.

Regarding this clone: The same CDR3 can be traced to other DNA sequences in this sample. V usage is TRBV18 and J usage is TRBJ2-1, with a possible D match to TRBD2 (5 bases). The CDR3 is 13 amino acids. From germline, CDR1 is KGHSH and CDR2 LQKENI. V dropped 3 bases and J dropped 6 bases, with 9 bases sitting between them. CDR3 in amino acids: CASSPEGRNEQFF. For the CDR3, the DNA is TGTGCCAGCTCACCCGAGGGCCGCAATGAGCAGTTCTTC.

The gene calls are TRBV4-1 and TRBJ1-1; no reliable D call. Trimming took 1 base from V and 2 from J, leaving 8 bases between them. Per the germline V gene, CDR1 is MGHRA and CDR2 is YSYEKL. The CDR3 is 14 amino acids. CDR3 protein: CASSQGYSNTEAFF. The DNA of the CDR3 is TGCGCCAGCAGCCAAGGATACTCTAACACTGAAGCTTTCTTT.

A note on this clone: At the DNA level, this CDR3 is encoded by other sequences in the same sample as well. The chain recombines TRBV7-2 with TRBJ2-7; 12 positions agree with TRBD2. The CDR3 is made up of 15 amino acids. Trimming took 3 bases from V and 4 from J; bases not matched to a gene: 4. Germline-derived CDR1 and CDR2 are SGHTA and FQGNSA. Here the CDR3 DNA reads TGTGCCAGCAGCTTGACTAGCGGGAGTACATACGAGCAGTACTTC. The encoded protein is CASSLTSGSTYEQYF.

The CDR3 nucleotides read TGCGCCAGCAGCCCCCAGCCGAGCTCCTACGAGCAGTACTTC. Its translation: CASSPQPSSYEQYF. V gene TRBV5-1 combines with J gene TRBJ2-7; D not resolved. Looked up from germline, CDR1 is SGHRS and CDR2 is YFSETQ. V lost 4 bases, J lost 0 bases, and 11 bases lay in between. The CDR3 has 14 amino acids.

J is TRBJ1-2 and V is TRBV5-1; 7 nucleotides line up with TRBD1. The junction had 10 bases not matched to a gene; V was cut back by 4 bases and J by 4 bases. The CDR3 consists of 15 residues. Germline V gene sequence: CDR1 SGHRS, CDR2 YFSETQ. This CDR3 is CASSGGTDLIYGYTF. CDR3 nucleotides: TGCGCCAGCAGCGGGGGGACAGATCTGATCTATGGCTACACCTTC.

The genes are TRBV19 and TRBJ1-1; the D gene is possibly TRBD1 (5 bases). Trimming pared 2 bases from V and 1 base from J, leaving 11 bases between. Germline V gene lookup returns CDR1 LNHDA and CDR2 SQIVND (reference sequence). This CDR3 comprises 15 residues. The CDR3 nucleotides read TGTGCCAGTAGTATATTTGCAGGGCCGAACACTGAAGCTTTCTTT. Translating gives CASSIFAGPNTEAFF.

This chain links TRBV30 with TRBJ1-2; the D is unclear. This CDR3 spans 14 amino acids. Germline CDR1 is GTSNPN and CDR2 is SVGIG (reference sequence). Trimming removed 0 bases from V and 0 bases from J, with 8 bases in between. Here the CDR3 reads CAWSVGGANYGYTF. The CDR3 region has the DNA TGTGCCTGGAGTGTGGGCGGAGCTAACTATGGCTACACCTTC.

This chain connects TRBV7-9 to TRBJ2-1; possible D gene TRBD2, 5 bases. Trimming shortened V by 2 bases and J by 4 bases, and 18 bases separated the two germline ends. The V gene's germline CDR1 is SEHNR and CDR2 FQNEAQ (reference sequence). The CDR3 contains 17 residues. The CDR3 loop reads CASSLLGVGRRYNEQFF. CDR3 DNA sequence: TGTGCCAGCAGCTTATTGGGAGTTGGGCGGAGGTACAATGAGCAGTTCTTC.

Only one count was recorded for this clone. Other DNA sequences in this sample translate to the same CDR3. CDR3 DNA sequence: TGCGCCAGCAGTGGGGGGACCCAAGAGACCCAGTACTTC. Encoded protein: CASSGGTQETQYF. This sequence joins TRBV5-1 and TRBJ2-5; a weak D match, TRBD2 (6 bases). This CDR3 contains 13 residues. CDR1 is SGHRS, CDR2 YFSETQ, per germline. V lost 5 bases to trimming and J lost 1 base, with 9 bases between them.